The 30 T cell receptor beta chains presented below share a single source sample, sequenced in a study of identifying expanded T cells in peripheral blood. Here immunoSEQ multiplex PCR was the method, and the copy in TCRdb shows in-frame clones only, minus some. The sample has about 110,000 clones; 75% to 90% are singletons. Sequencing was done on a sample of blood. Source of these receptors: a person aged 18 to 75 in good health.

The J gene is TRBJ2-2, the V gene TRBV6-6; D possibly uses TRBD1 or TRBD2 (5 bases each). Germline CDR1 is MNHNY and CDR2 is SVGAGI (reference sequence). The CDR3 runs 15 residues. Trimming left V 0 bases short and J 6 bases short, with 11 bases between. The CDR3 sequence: CASSYSGPYAGELFF. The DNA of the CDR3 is TGTGCCAGCAGTTACTCGGGACCTTATGCCGGGGAGCTGTTTTTT.

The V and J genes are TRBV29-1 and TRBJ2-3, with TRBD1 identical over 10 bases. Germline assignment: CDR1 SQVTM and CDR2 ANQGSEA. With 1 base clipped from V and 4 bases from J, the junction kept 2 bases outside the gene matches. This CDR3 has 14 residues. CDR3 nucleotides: TGCAGCGTTGAAGGTGGACAGGGGGCAGATACGCAGTATTTT. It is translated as CSVEGGQGADTQYF.

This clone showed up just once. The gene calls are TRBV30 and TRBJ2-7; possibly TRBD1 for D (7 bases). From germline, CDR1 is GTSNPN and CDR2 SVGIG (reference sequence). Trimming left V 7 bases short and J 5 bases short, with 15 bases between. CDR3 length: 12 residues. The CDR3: CASQGGGHEQYF. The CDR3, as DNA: TGTGCCTCCCAAGGAGGGGGCCACGAGCAGTACTTC.

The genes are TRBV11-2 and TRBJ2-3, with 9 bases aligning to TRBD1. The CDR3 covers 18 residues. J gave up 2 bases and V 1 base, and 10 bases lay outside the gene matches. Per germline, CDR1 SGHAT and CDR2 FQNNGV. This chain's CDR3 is CASSLVGTGFSYTDTQYF. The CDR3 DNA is TGTGCCAGCAGCTTAGTTGGGACAGGGTTCTCATACACAGATACGCAGTATTTT.

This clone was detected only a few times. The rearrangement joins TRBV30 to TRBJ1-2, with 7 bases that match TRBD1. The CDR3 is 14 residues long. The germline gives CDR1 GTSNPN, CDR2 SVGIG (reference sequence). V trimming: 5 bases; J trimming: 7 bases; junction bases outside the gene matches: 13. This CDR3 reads CAWATIQGRSGYTF. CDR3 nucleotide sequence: TGTGCCTGGGCGACAATACAGGGGCGCAGTGGCTACACCTTC. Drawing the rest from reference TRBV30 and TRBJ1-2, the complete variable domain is SQTIHQWPATLVQPVGSPLSLECTVEGTSNPNLYWYRQAAGRGLQLLFYSVGIGQISSEVPQNLSASRPQDRQFILSSKKLLLSDSGFYLCAWATIQGRSGYTFGSGTRLTVV.

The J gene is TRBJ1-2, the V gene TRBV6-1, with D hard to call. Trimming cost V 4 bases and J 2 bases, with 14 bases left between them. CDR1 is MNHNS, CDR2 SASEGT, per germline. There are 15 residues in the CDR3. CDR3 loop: CASSGSGIGNYGYTF. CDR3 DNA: TGTGCCAGCAGTGGGTCGGGAATTGGAAACTATGGCTACACCTTC.

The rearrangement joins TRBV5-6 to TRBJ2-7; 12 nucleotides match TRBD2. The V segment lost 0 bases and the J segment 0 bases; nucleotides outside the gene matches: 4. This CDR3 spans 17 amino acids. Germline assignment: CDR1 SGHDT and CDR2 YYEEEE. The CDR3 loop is CASSLAKGLAGSYEQYF. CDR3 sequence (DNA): TGTGCCAGCAGCTTGGCCAAGGGACTAGCGGGCTCCTACGAGCAGTACTTC.

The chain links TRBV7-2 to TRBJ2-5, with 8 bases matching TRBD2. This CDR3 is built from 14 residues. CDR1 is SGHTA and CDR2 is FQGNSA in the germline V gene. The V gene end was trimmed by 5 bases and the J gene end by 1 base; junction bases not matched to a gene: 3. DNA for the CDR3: TGTGCCAGCAGCACGGGGGGGCCCCAAGAGACCCAGTACTTC. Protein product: CASSTGGPQETQYF.

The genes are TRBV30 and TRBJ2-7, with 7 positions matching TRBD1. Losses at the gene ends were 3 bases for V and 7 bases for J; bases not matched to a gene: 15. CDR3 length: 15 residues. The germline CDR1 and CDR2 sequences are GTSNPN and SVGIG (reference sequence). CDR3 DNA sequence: TGTGCCTGGAGGTATCCCGGGACAGCCCTCCGGGAGCAGTACTTC. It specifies CAWRYPGTALREQYF. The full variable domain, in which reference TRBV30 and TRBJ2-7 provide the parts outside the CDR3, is SQTIHQWPATLVQPVGSPLSLECTVEGTSNPNLYWYRQAAGRGLQLLFYSVGIGQISSEVPQNLSASRPQDRQFILSSKKLLLSDSGFYLCAWRYPGTALREQYFGPGTRLTVT.

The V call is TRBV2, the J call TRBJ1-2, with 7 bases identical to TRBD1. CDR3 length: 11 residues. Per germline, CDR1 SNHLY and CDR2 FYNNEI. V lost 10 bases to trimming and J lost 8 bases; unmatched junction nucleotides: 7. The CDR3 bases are TGTGCCACCAGGGGGGGCTGGGGCTACACCTTC. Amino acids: CATRGGWGYTF.

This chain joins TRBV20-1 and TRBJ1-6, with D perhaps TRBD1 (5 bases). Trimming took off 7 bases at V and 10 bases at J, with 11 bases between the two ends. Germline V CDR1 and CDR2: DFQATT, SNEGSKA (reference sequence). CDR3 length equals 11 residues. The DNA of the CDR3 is TGCAGTGTAGAGGGGTTGTCACCCCTCCACTTT. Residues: CSVEGLSPLHF.

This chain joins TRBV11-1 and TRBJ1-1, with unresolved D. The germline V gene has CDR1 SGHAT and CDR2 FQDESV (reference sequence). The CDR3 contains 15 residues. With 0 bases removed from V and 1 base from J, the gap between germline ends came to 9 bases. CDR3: CASSLAAGWNTEAFF. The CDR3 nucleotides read TGTGCCAGCAGCTTAGCGGCAGGTTGGAACACTGAAGCTTTCTTT. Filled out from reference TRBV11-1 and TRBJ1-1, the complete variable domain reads EAEVAQSPRYKITEKSQAVAFWCDPISGHATLYWYRQILGQGPELLVQFQDESVVDDSQLPKDRFSAERLKGVDSTLKIQPAELGDSAMYLCASSLAAGWNTEAFFGQGTRLTVV.

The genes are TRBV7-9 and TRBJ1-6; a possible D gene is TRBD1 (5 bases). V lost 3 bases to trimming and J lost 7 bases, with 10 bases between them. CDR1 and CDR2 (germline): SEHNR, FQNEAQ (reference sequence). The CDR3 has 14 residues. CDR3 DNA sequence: TGTGCCAGCAGCTTCGGCAGGGAGAATTCACCCCTCCACTTT. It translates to CASSFGRENSPLHF.

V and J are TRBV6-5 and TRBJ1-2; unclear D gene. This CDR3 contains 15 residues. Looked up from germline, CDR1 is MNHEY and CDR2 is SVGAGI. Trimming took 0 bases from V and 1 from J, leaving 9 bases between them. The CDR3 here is CASSYSGRINYGYTF. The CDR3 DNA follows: TGTGCCAGCAGTTACTCTGGCCGGATTAACTATGGCTACACCTTC.

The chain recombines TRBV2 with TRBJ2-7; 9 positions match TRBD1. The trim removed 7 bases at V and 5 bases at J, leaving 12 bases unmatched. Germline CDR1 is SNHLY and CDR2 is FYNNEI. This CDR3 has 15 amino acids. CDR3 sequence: CASMYAGQGPNEQYF. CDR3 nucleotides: TGTGCCAGCATGTATGCGGGACAGGGTCCAAACGAGCAGTACTTC.

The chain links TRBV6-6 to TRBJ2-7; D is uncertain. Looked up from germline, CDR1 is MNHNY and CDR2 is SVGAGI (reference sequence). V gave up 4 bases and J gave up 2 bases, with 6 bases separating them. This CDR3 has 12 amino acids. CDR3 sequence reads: CASSSHTYEQYF. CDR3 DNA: TGTGCCAGCAGTTCTCACACCTACGAGCAGTACTTC.

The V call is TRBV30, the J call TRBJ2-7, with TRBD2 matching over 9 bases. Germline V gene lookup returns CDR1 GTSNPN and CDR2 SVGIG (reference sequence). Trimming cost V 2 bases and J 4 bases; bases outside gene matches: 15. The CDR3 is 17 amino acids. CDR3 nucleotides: TGTGCCTGGAGTAGGATGCGGAGCGGGGGGTCCAAGTACGAGCAGTACTTC. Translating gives CAWSRMRSGGSKYEQYF.

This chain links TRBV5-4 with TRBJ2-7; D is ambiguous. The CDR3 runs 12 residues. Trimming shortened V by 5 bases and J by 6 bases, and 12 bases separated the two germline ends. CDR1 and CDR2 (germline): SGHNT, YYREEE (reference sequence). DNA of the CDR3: TGTGCCAGCAGGAATGGGATGGGCGAGCAGTACTTC. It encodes CASRNGMGEQYF.

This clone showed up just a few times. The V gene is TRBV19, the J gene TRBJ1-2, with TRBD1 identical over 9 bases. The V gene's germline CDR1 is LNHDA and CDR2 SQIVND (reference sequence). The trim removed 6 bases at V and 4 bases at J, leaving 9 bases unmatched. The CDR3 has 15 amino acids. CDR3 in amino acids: CASSISTGGGYGYTF. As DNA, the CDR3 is TGTGCCAGTAGCATTAGCACAGGGGGCGGCTATGGCTACACCTTC.

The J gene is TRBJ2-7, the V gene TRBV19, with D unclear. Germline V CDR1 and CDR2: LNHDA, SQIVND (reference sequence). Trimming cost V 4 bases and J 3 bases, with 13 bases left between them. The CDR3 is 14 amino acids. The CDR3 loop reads CASSNVETDYEQYF. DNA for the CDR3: TGTGCCAGTAGTAACGTCGAGACGGACTACGAGCAGTACTTC.

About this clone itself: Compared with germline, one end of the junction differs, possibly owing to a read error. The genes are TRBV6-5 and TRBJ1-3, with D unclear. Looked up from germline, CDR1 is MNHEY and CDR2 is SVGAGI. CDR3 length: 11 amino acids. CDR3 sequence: CAISDPFPIYF. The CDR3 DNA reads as TGTGCCATCAGTGACCCTTTCCCCATATATTTT.

The DNA for the CDR3 is TGTGCCAGCAGTGTCACCGGGCCCGAGACCCAGTACTTC. Translation: CASSVTGPETQYF. V usage is TRBV27 and J usage is TRBJ2-5; no firm D call. CDR1 is MNHEY and CDR2 is SMNVEV in the germline V gene (reference sequence). Trimming removed 5 bases from V and 5 bases from J, with 12 bases in between. The CDR3 is 13 amino acids.

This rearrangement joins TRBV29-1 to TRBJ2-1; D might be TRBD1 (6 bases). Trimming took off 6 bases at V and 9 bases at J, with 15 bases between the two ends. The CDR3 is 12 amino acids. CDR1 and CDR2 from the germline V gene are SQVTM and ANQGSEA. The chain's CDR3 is CSVRSGVSEQFF. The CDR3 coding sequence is TGCAGCGTCCGTTCAGGGGTCAGTGAGCAGTTCTTC.

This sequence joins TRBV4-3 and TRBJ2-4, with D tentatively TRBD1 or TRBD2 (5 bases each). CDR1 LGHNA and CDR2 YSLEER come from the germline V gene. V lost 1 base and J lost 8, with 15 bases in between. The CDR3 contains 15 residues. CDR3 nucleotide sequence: TGCGCCAGCAGCCAAGCCGGGGCAGGTGGATACATTCAGTACTTC. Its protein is CASSQAGAGGYIQYF.

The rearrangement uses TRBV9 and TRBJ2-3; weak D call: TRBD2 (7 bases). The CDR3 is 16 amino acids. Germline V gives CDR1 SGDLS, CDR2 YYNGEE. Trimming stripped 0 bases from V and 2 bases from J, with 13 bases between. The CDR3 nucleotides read TGTGCCAGCAGCGTAGAGGGGGGGGTATCCACAGATACGCAGTATTTT. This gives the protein CASSVEGGVSTDTQYF. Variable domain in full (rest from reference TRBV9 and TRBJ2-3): DSGVTQTPKHLITATGQRVTLRCSPRSGDLSVYWYQQSLDQGLQFLIQYYNGEERAKGNILERFSAQQFPDLHSELNLSSLELGDSALYFCASSVEGGVSTDTQYFGPGTRLTVL.

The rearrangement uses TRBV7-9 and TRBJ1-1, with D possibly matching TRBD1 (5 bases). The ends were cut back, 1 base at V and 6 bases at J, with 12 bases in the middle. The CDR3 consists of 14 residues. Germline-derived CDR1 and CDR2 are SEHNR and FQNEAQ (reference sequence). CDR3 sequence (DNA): TGTGCCAGCAGCTTAGGGTACGGGACTCCTGAAGCTTTCTTT. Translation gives CASSLGYGTPEAFF.

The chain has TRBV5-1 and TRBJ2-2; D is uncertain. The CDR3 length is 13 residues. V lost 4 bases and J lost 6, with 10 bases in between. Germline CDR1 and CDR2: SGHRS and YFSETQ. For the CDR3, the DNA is TGCGCCAGCAGCCTAGGTGGGTCCGGGGAGCTGTTTTTT. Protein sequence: CASSLGGSGELFF.

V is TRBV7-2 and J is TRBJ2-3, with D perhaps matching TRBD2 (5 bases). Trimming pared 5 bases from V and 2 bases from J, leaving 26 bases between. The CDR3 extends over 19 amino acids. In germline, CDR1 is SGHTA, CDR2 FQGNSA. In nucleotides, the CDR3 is TGTGCCAGCAGCCTACCCGCCGGCGGGCGGTGGTGGAACACAGATACGCAGTATTTT. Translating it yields CASSLPAGGRWWNTDTQYF.

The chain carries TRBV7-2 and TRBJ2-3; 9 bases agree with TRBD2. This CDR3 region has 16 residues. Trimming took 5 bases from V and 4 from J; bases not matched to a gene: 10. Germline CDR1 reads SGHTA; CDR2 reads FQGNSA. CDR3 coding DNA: TGTGCCAGCAGCGCCCAAACGGCGGGGGGGCCAGATACGCAGTATTTT. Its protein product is CASSAQTAGGPDTQYF.

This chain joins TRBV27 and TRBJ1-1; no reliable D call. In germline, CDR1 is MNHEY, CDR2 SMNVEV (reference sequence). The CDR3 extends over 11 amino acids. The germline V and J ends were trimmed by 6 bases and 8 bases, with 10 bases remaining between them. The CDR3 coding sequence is TGTGCCAGCAGACGAGAGACAGAAGCTTTCTTT. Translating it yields CASRRETEAFF.